This T cell receptor beta chain was sequenced during a study of T-cell memory formation after mild COVID-19. The V gene's germline CDR1 is SGHDT and CDR2 YYEEEE. The CDR3 spans 14 residues. V shed 4 bases and J shed 6 bases, with 13 bases lying between them. Study-wide points: Shrinking CD4+ clones were chiefly CM and EM; CD8+ ones were chiefly EMRA.

5'RACE with constant-segment primers yielded barcoded, UMI-tagged TCR alpha and TCR beta cDNA libraries. In TCRdb, the 5' RACE reads were re-called with MiXCR into one record per CDR3 protein. Of roughly 400,000 distinct CDR3 sequences in the sample, roughly 15% were seen once. On this clonotype: Its antigen is not identified.

The V gene is TRBV5-6, the J gene TRBJ1-4; D unresolved. The sample taken for sequencing was PBMCs or a T cell subset sorted from them (not recorded which). This clonotype was obtained from a man between 18 and 29 years old who had mild COVID-19 (a few samples of this study predate the infection). Cell type and time point are not known. The CDR3 bases are TGTGCCAGCAGCGAAGCCGGAGCCTATGAAAAACTGTTTTTT. Its protein is CASSEAGAYEKLFF.